Below, 26 T cell receptor beta chains from the same sample are listed, as sequenced in a study of PD-L1 blockade in urothelial cancer. Clones were read by immunoSEQ multiplex PCR, and TCRdb kept only the in-frame ones, dropping some. The repertoire holds tens of thousands of clones, under 90% seen once, with roughly 4.5% in the top ten. The sample consisted of PBMCs, taken around atezolizumab (anti-PD-L1) treatment. Receptor source: a man between 65 and 79 years old with urothelial cancer.

This clone was observed a handful of times. The chain is built from TRBV21-1 and TRBJ2-7; the D segment call TRBD2 is taken from the table without a DNA check. TRBV21-1 is termed a pseudogene. The CDR3 is 20 residues long. CDR3 nucleotides: TGTGCCAGCAGCAAAGAGGGTGGGACTAGCGGGAGATCCGGGGTTCACGAGCAGTACTTC. It is translated as CASSKEGGTSGRSGVHEQYF.

The CDR3 is CASRAPRDSANYGYTF. CDR3 sequence (DNA): TGTGCCAGCAGGGCTCCCCGGGACAGCGCTAACTATGGCTACACCTTC. The V call is TRBV2, the J call TRBJ1-2; 7 bases agree with TRBD1. Germline V gene lookup returns CDR1 SNHLY and CDR2 FYNNEI. This CDR3 has 16 residues. V shed 6 bases and J 0 bases; nucleotides not matched to a gene: 10.

The chain links TRBV6-6 to TRBJ2-5; 8 nucleotides line up with TRBD1. The V segment lost 0 bases and the J segment 4 bases; nucleotides outside the gene matches: 1. CDR3 length: 14 residues. The V gene's germline CDR1 is MNHNY and CDR2 SVGAGI (reference sequence). Here the CDR3 reads CASSYSDRGETQYF. The CDR3 DNA is TGTGCCAGCAGTTACTCCGACAGGGGAGAGACCCAGTACTTC.

V and J are TRBV2 and TRBJ2-7; 7 bases agree with TRBD1. After removal of 6 bases from V and 5 bases from J, the junction contained 10 bases not matched to a gene. The CDR3 runs to 14 residues. The V gene's germline CDR1 is SNHLY and CDR2 FYNNEI. The DNA of the CDR3 is TGTGCCAGCAGATACAGGGGTTTCTTCGACGAGCAGTACTTC. Translation gives CASRYRGFFDEQYF.

This clone was detected a few times. This chain uses TRBV18 with TRBJ2-2, with 8 bases matching TRBD2. The CDR3 is made up of 16 amino acids. The V and J ends lost 5 bases and 6 bases, in that order; junction bases with no gene match: 11. The germline gives CDR1 KGHSH, CDR2 LQKENI. CDR3 amino acids: CASSAQLADSAGELFF. In nucleotides, the CDR3 is TGTGCCAGCTCAGCTCAACTAGCGGACTCCGCCGGGGAGCTGTTTTTT. Full variable domain (missing parts from reference TRBV18 and TRBJ2-2): NAGVMQNPRHLVRRRGQEARLRCSPMKGHSHVYWYRQLPEEGLKFMVYLQKENIIDESGMPKERFSAEFPKEGPSILRIQQVVRGDSAAYFCASSAQLADSAGELFFGEGSRLTVL.

The chain carries TRBV5-5 and TRBJ2-1; 9 positions match TRBD2. V lost 4 bases, J lost 4 bases, and 3 bases stayed unmatched. This CDR3 spans 14 amino acids. Germline assignment: CDR1 SGHKS and CDR2 YYEKEE (reference sequence). The CDR3 sequence: CASSVSGGYNEQFF. CDR3 nucleotides: TGTGCCAGCAGCGTAAGCGGGGGGTACAATGAGCAGTTCTTC.

V gene TRBV5-1 combines with J gene TRBJ1-4; maybe TRBD1 (5 bases). The V gene lost 7 bases and the J gene lost 4 bases, with 14 bases spanning the gap. The CDR3 has 14 amino acids. Looked up from germline, CDR1 is SGHRS and CDR2 is YFSETQ. The CDR3 region has the DNA TGCGCCAGCGCGCGGGGCGGTGATAATGAAAAACTGTTTTTT. Protein sequence: CASARGGDNEKLFF.

This clone was counted a single time. The chain combines TRBV7-9 with TRBJ2-1; the match to TRBD2 covers 8 bases. With 0 bases clipped from V and 0 bases from J, the junction kept 7 bases outside the gene matches. Germline V gene lookup returns CDR1 SEHNR and CDR2 FQNEAQ (reference sequence). CDR3 length: 18 residues. This CDR3 reads CASSLAASGFSSYNEQFF. CDR3 coding DNA: TGTGCCAGCAGCTTAGCTGCTAGCGGGTTTAGCTCCTACAATGAGCAGTTCTTC.

V usage is TRBV11-2 and J usage is TRBJ2-7; weak D call: TRBD2 (5 bases). The CDR3 covers 13 residues. Trimming cost V 2 bases and J 7 bases, with 12 bases left between them. CDR1 is SGHAT, CDR2 FQNNGV, per germline. DNA for the CDR3: TGTGCCAGCAGCTTAAATACTAGGAGAGAGCAGTACTTC. This translates into CASSLNTRREQYF.

V and J are TRBV5-5 and TRBJ2-7; D may be TRBD1 (6 bases). Trimming took off 4 bases at V and 0 bases at J, with 14 bases between the two ends. The CDR3 is 15 residues long. Germline CDR1 and CDR2: SGHKS and YYEKEE (reference sequence). CDR3 nucleotides: TGTGCCAGCAGCCCGGAGGACAGATTCTCCTACGAGCAGTACTTC. Translated, it gives CASSPEDRFSYEQYF.

This clone is a singleton in its sample. CDR3 nucleotides: TGTGCCAGCTCACCGTTGACTAGCGGGACGGCCAAAAACATTCAGTACTTC. Translation: CASSPLTSGTAKNIQYF. The V gene is TRBV18, the J gene TRBJ2-4, with 11 bases aligning to TRBD2. V dropped 3 bases and J dropped 1; count of bases not matched to a gene: 5. The CDR3 totals 17 residues. The V gene's germline CDR1 is KGHSH and CDR2 LQKENI.

The chain recombines TRBV27 with TRBJ2-2, with a weak D call TRBD1 (6 bases). V lost 8 bases and J lost 6, with 13 bases in between. The germline CDR1 and CDR2 sequences are MNHEY and SMNVEV (reference sequence). This CDR3 region has 13 residues. CDR3 nucleotides: TGTGCCAGCGGGGGCCGTTTCTCCGGGGAGCTGTTTTTT. Translation: CASGGRFSGELFF.

This chain connects TRBV7-6 to TRBJ2-1; TRBD2 aligns across 10 bases. CDR3 size: 16 residues. The germline V gene has CDR1 SGHVS and CDR2 FNYEAQ. The junction had 8 bases not matched to a gene; V was cut back by 1 base and J by 8 bases. In DNA form, the CDR3 reads TGTGCCAGCAGCTTAGTGTTACTAGCGGGAAACGATGAGCAGTTCTTC. Amino acids: CASSLVLLAGNDEQFF. Full variable domain (rest looked up from reference TRBV7-6 and TRBJ2-1): GAGVSQSPRYKVTKRGQDVALRCDPISGHVSLYWYRQALGQGPEFLTYFNYEAQQDKSGLPNDRFSAERPEGSISTLTIQRTEQRDSAMYRCASSLVLLAGNDEQFFGPGTRLTVL.

The CDR3 sequence: CASSVDRNLNTDTQYF. The CDR3 nucleotides are TGTGCCAGCAGCGTAGACAGGAACCTAAACACAGATACGCAGTATTTT. J is TRBJ2-3 and V is TRBV9; tentative D call: TRBD1 (5 bases). CDR1 and CDR2 (germline): SGDLS, YYNGEE. The V gene lost 0 bases and the J gene lost 2 bases, with 13 bases spanning the gap. This CDR3 is built from 16 residues.

This clone was seen a few times. This chain links TRBV19 with TRBJ1-5, with TRBD1 as a possible D gene (6 bases). V lost 6 bases, J lost 6 bases, and 15 bases lay in between. This CDR3 is 14 amino acids long. CDR1 and CDR2 from the germline V gene are LNHDA and SQIVND (reference sequence). The CDR3 sequence: CASRDTGWGQPQHF. The CDR3 DNA reads as TGTGCCAGTAGGGATACAGGGTGGGGTCAGCCCCAGCATTTT. The variable domain in full, completed from reference TRBV19 and TRBJ1-5, reads DGGITQSPKYLFRKEGQNVTLSCEQNLNHDAMYWYRQDPGQGLRLIYYSQIVNDFQKGDIAEGYSVSREKKESFPLTVTSAQKNPTAFYLCASRDTGWGQPQHFGDGTRLSIL.

The V gene is TRBV19, the J gene TRBJ1-2, with D perhaps matching TRBD1 (5 bases). Germline CDR1 and CDR2: LNHDA and SQIVND (reference sequence). This CDR3 is built from 15 residues. V was clipped by 7 bases and J by 0 bases, with 15 bases between them. CDR3 coding DNA: TGTGCCAGTATCATTTCAGGGCTTGCTAACTATGGCTACACCTTC. Its protein is CASIISGLANYGYTF.

V and J are TRBV7-9 and TRBJ1-2; D unclear. The V end lost 5 bases, the J end lost 6 bases, and 16 bases lay between the germline ends. Germline CDR1 is SEHNR and CDR2 is FQNEAQ (reference sequence). This CDR3 has 14 amino acids. In nucleotides, the CDR3 is TGTGCCAGCAGCCAAGTTCCGGGGAATCATGGCTACACCTTC. Amino acid sequence: CASSQVPGNHGYTF.

The V call is TRBV9, the J call TRBJ1-2, with D possibly matching TRBD1 (6 bases). Looked up from germline, CDR1 is SGDLS and CDR2 is YYNGEE. Trimming pared 0 bases from V and 6 bases from J, leaving 9 bases between. CDR3 length: 13 residues. In DNA, the CDR3 is TGTGCCAGCAGCGTAGAACAGGGTAATGGCTACACCTTC. Its translation is CASSVEQGNGYTF.

This rearrangement joins TRBV9 to TRBJ2-5, with 7 bases matching TRBD2. Germline V gene data show CDR1 as SGDLS and CDR2 as YYNGEE. Trimming cost V 4 bases and J 5 bases; bases outside gene matches: 20. The CDR3 consists of 18 residues. The chain's CDR3 is CASSSGGLAGDRLETQYF. Here the CDR3 DNA reads TGTGCCAGCAGCTCCGGGGGTCTGGCGGGAGATAGGTTGGAGACCCAGTACTTC.

The chain combines TRBV30 with TRBJ1-2, with a weak D call TRBD1 (5 bases). The length of the CDR3 is 12 residues. CDR1 is GTSNPN and CDR2 is SVGIG in the germline V gene (reference sequence). The V end was cut by 2 bases, the J end by 7 bases, with 11 bases between. For the CDR3, the DNA is TGTGCCTGGAGTTACCAGGGCGGTGGCTACACCTTC. It codes for CAWSYQGGGYTF.

The chain recombines TRBV20-1 with TRBJ2-7, with D unclear. Trimming left V 6 bases short and J 2 bases short, with 8 bases between. From germline, CDR1 is DFQATT and CDR2 SNEGSKA (reference sequence). The length of the CDR3 is 11 residues. CDR3 protein: CSAQTAYEQYF. The CDR3 DNA reads TGCAGTGCACAGACGGCCTACGAGCAGTACTTC.

This chain uses TRBV6-5 with TRBJ2-7; the match to TRBD1 covers 8 bases. CDR1 and CDR2 (germline): MNHEY, SVGAGI. With 2 bases clipped from V and 4 bases from J, the junction kept 10 bases outside the gene matches. The CDR3 has 16 amino acids. CDR3 amino acids: CASSYGRQGAGYEQYF. CDR3 sequence (DNA): TGTGCCAGCAGTTACGGGAGGCAGGGGGCTGGGTACGAGCAGTACTTC.

This chain joins TRBV13 and TRBJ2-1; a possible D gene is TRBD1 (5 bases). The CDR3 contains 16 residues. Trimming pared 1 base from V and 5 bases from J, leaving 15 bases between. Germline V lookup: CDR1 PRHDT, CDR2 FYEKMQ (reference sequence). The CDR3 DNA sequence: TGTGCCAGCAGCTTAGTTGGACACTTACTACACAATGAGCAGTTCTTC. Translating it yields CASSLVGHLLHNEQFF.

The chain carries TRBV5-1 and TRBJ2-6; 9 bases map to TRBD1. Germline trimming cut 7 bases from V and 1 base from J; bases unmatched to any gene: 15. The CDR3 loop spans 19 amino acids. CDR1 SGHRS and CDR2 YFSETQ come from the germline V gene. The CDR3 coding sequence is TGCGCCAGCCGAATAAGTCCGGGACAGGGATCTTCTGGGGCCAACGTCCTGACTTTC. Its protein is CASRISPGQGSSGANVLTF.

The rearrangement links TRBV5-1 to TRBJ1-3; D is undetermined. Between the trimmed V and J ends, which lost 4 bases and 0 bases, there was a span of 14 bases. Germline assignment: CDR1 SGHRS and CDR2 YFSETQ. This CDR3 region has 16 residues. The CDR3: CASSLLGRDSGNTIYF. The CDR3 DNA sequence: TGCGCCAGCAGCCTACTGGGCAGAGACTCTGGAAACACCATATATTTT.

This clone occurred once. The chain combines TRBV28 with TRBJ1-4; 7 nucleotides match TRBD1. Trimming removed 6 bases from V and 8 bases from J; junction bases left unmatched: 9. The germline V gene has CDR1 MDHEN and CDR2 SYDVKM. The CDR3 is 14 residues long. The CDR3 loop is CASSPTGLGEKLFF. CDR3 DNA sequence: TGTGCCAGCAGCCCGACAGGGTTAGGGGAAAAACTGTTTTTT.